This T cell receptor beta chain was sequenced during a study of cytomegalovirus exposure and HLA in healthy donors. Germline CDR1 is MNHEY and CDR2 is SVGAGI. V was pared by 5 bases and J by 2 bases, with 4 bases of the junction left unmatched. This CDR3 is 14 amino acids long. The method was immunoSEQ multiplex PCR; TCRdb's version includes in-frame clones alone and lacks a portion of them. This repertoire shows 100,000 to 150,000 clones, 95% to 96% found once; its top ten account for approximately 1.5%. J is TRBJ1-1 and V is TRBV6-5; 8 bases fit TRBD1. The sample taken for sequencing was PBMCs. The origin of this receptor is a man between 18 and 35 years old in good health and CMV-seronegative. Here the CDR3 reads CASSTGGKNTEAFF. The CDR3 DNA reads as TGTGCCAGCAGTACAGGGGGGAAAAACACTGAAGCTTTCTTT.